Listed below are T cell receptor beta chains from one sample, sequenced in a study of T cell changes during pregnancy in multiple sclerosis. Clones were sequenced by immunoSEQ multiplex PCR, and TCRdb holds only the in-frame ones, with some missing. Of approximately 89,000 clones listed, just under 95% are singletons. The sample was peripheral blood, taken in the third trimester of pregnancy. The receptors originated from a female donor with multiple sclerosis, enrolled in a pregnancy study. Each CDR3 is given with its conserved first and last residue. The order of the fields is clone size, V gene, J gene, D gene, CDR3 DNA, CDR3 protein. The D gene is left open where the match is weak. Clone size appears in some rows only: once, few, many, or a class for an expanded clone.

abundance: -
v_gene: TRBV23-1
j_gene: TRBJ1-5
d_gene: -
CDR3nt: TGCGCCAGCAGCCCCGGGGGGCATAGCAATCAGCCCCAGCATTTT
CDR3aa: CASSPGGHSNQPQHF

abundance: -
v_gene: TRBV7-9
j_gene: TRBJ1-2
d_gene: -
CDR3nt: TGTGCCAGCAGAGGGGGATACGGCTACACCTTC
CDR3aa: CASRGGYGYTF

abundance: -
v_gene: TRBV5-1
j_gene: TRBJ2-2
d_gene: -
CDR3nt: TGCGCCAGCACGCAGACGGGCACCGGGGAGCTGTTTTTT
CDR3aa: CASTQTGTGELFF

abundance: few
v_gene: TRBV5-5
j_gene: TRBJ2-5
d_gene: TRBD1
CDR3nt: TGTGCCAGCAGCTTTGACAGGGCTAAGACCCAGTACTTC
CDR3aa: CASSFDRAKTQYF

abundance: -
v_gene: TRBV27
j_gene: TRBJ1-1
d_gene: TRBD1
CDR3nt: TGTGCCAGCAGTTCAGGGGGCGGGATGAACACTGAAGCTTTCTTT
CDR3aa: CASSSGGGMNTEAFF

abundance: -
v_gene: TRBV27
j_gene: TRBJ1-1
d_gene: TRBD1
CDR3nt: TGTGCCAGCCGATTCTACCGGGACAGGGACACTGAAGCTTTCTTT
CDR3aa: CASRFYRDRDTEAFF

abundance: -
v_gene: TRBV4-2
j_gene: TRBJ2-7
d_gene: -
CDR3nt: TGTGCCAGCAGCCAAGAGAGGGGGTCCGCCTACGAGCAGTACTTC
CDR3aa: CASSQERGSAYEQYF

abundance: -
v_gene: TRBV18
j_gene: TRBJ1-2
d_gene: -
CDR3nt: TGTGCCAGCTCACCAGCAACAGGGATAGGGGATGGCTACACCTTC
CDR3aa: CASSPATGIGDGYTF

abundance: once
v_gene: TRBV5-1
j_gene: TRBJ2-1
d_gene: TRBD1
CDR3nt: TGCGCCAGCAGCTTGGCCGGGACAGCCGCCAATGAGCAGTTCTTC
CDR3aa: CASSLAGTAANEQFF

abundance: -
v_gene: TRBV27
j_gene: TRBJ2-3
d_gene: -
CDR3nt: TGTGCCAGCTGTTCAAACACAGATACGCAGTATTTT
CDR3aa: CASCSNTDTQYF

abundance: -
v_gene: TRBV19
j_gene: TRBJ2-7
d_gene: TRBD1
CDR3nt: TGTGCCAGTAGTAACGTGACAGGGGAAATCACCTACGAGCAGTACTTC
CDR3aa: CASSNVTGEITYEQYF

abundance: -
v_gene: TRBV5-1
j_gene: TRBJ2-1
d_gene: TRBD1
CDR3nt: TGCGCCAGCAGCAACCCGGGACAGGGGGCGTTCTTC
CDR3aa: CASSNPGQGAFF

abundance: -
v_gene: TRBV9
j_gene: TRBJ2-2
d_gene: -
CDR3nt: TGTGCCAGCAGGAAGGGACTGTTGGACGGGGAGCTGTTTTTT
CDR3aa: CASRKGLLDGELFF

abundance: -
v_gene: TRBV14
j_gene: TRBJ1-1
d_gene: -
CDR3nt: TGTGCCAGCAGCCCCAACAGCCTTCTCATGAACACTGAAGCTTTCTTT
CDR3aa: CASSPNSLLMNTEAFF

abundance: once
v_gene: TRBV14
j_gene: TRBJ2-7
d_gene: -
CDR3nt: TGTGCCAGCAGCCAAGAAGGTGGAGGGACCTACGAGCAGTACTTC
CDR3aa: CASSQEGGGTYEQYF

abundance: -
v_gene: TRBV9
j_gene: TRBJ2-1
d_gene: -
CDR3nt: TGTGCCAGCAGCGACCAAAATGGTAGCGTTACGAAATACAATGAGCAGTTCTTC
CDR3aa: CASSDQNGSVTKYNEQFF

abundance: -
v_gene: TRBV9
j_gene: TRBJ2-3
d_gene: TRBD2
CDR3nt: TGTGCCAGCAGCTCCCGCGCGGGAGGGCCCACAGATACGCAGTATTTT
CDR3aa: CASSSRAGGPTDTQYF

abundance: -
v_gene: TRBV28
j_gene: TRBJ2-5
d_gene: -
CDR3nt: TGTGCCAGCAGTCCCTCTCAGGCGGAGACCCAGTACTTC
CDR3aa: CASSPSQAETQYF

abundance: -
v_gene: TRBV5-1
j_gene: TRBJ2-1
d_gene: -
CDR3nt: TGCGCCAGCAGCTTGAGCAAGGGGGGGGATGAGCAGTTCTTC
CDR3aa: CASSLSKGGDEQFF

abundance: -
v_gene: TRBV30
j_gene: TRBJ1-5
d_gene: -
CDR3nt: TGTGCCTGGAGTGCTCAGGGGAAGACGCAGCCCCAGCATTTT
CDR3aa: CAWSAQGKTQPQHF

abundance: -
v_gene: TRBV19
j_gene: TRBJ1-3
d_gene: TRBD1
CDR3nt: TGTGCCAGTAGTGGGACAGGGTTACGGCGCTCTGGAAACACCATATATTTT
CDR3aa: CASSGTGLRRSGNTIYF

abundance: -
v_gene: TRBV18
j_gene: TRBJ1-3
d_gene: -
CDR3nt: TGTGCCAGCTCGACAGGACCCTCTGGAAACACCATATATTTT
CDR3aa: CASSTGPSGNTIYF

abundance: -
v_gene: TRBV19
j_gene: TRBJ1-5
d_gene: -
CDR3nt: TGTGCCAGTAAGGCGAGCGGGGAGGGGGATTGGGCCCAGCATTTT
CDR3aa: CASKASGEGDWAQHF

abundance: -
v_gene: TRBV5-4
j_gene: TRBJ1-2
d_gene: -
CDR3nt: TGTGCCAGCAGCTTCCCGGGGGTCATGTCCCATAGTTCTAACTATGGCTACACCTTC
CDR3aa: CASSFPGVMSHSSNYGYTF

abundance: -
v_gene: TRBV28
j_gene: TRBJ2-7
d_gene: TRBD1
CDR3nt: TGTGCCAGCAGTTTGTCGGGACAGGGGTACGAGCAGTACTTC
CDR3aa: CASSLSGQGYEQYF

abundance: -
v_gene: TRBV6-5
j_gene: TRBJ2-1
d_gene: TRBD2
CDR3nt: TGTGCCAGCAGTTTTAATAGCGGGAGGCTTAATGAGCAGTTCTTC
CDR3aa: CASSFNSGRLNEQFF

abundance: -
v_gene: TRBV13
j_gene: TRBJ1-5
d_gene: -
CDR3nt: TGTGCCAGCAGCTACCGACAGGGCAATCAGCCCCAGCATTTT
CDR3aa: CASSYRQGNQPQHF

abundance: -
v_gene: TRBV23-1
j_gene: TRBJ2-7
d_gene: -
CDR3nt: TGCGCCAGCACCTTTCCCCGGGGACAACCAACAACTAGAGCTTACGAGCAGTACTTC
CDR3aa: CASTFPRGQPTTRAYEQYF

abundance: -
v_gene: TRBV7-2
j_gene: TRBJ2-5
d_gene: -
CDR3nt: TGTGCCAGCAGCCCAGGGGAGGTCAGGGAGGGCGAGACCCAGTACTTC
CDR3aa: CASSPGEVREGETQYF

abundance: -
v_gene: TRBV5-1
j_gene: TRBJ1-1
d_gene: -
CDR3nt: TGCGCCAGCAGCCTCGGCGGGGGAGGGAACACTGAAGCTTTCTTT
CDR3aa: CASSLGGGGNTEAFF

abundance: -
v_gene: TRBV7-9
j_gene: TRBJ1-1
d_gene: -
CDR3nt: TGTGCCAGCACCTTACGGGGGGACACTGAAGCTTTCTTT
CDR3aa: CASTLRGDTEAFF

abundance: -
v_gene: TRBV28
j_gene: TRBJ1-5
d_gene: TRBD1
CDR3nt: TGTGCCAGCAGCCGTTTTGGACAGGGGAATCAGCCCCAGCATTTT
CDR3aa: CASSRFGQGNQPQHF

abundance: -
v_gene: TRBV7-9
j_gene: TRBJ2-7
d_gene: TRBD2
CDR3nt: TGTGCCAGCAGCTTAGGCCCCAGCGGGAGCTACGAGCAGTACTTC
CDR3aa: CASSLGPSGSYEQYF

abundance: -
v_gene: TRBV5-1
j_gene: TRBJ2-7
d_gene: TRBD1
CDR3nt: TGCGCCAGCAGCTCCTCTCCAGGGGGATCCTACGAGCAGTACTTC
CDR3aa: CASSSSPGGSYEQYF

abundance: -
v_gene: TRBV27
j_gene: TRBJ2-7
d_gene: TRBD2
CDR3nt: TGTGCCAGCAGTTACGGGACTAGCGTCTACGAGCAGTACTTC
CDR3aa: CASSYGTSVYEQYF

abundance: -
v_gene: TRBV5-1
j_gene: TRBJ1-1
d_gene: -
CDR3nt: TGCGCCAGCACCTCGATAGTCGACACTGAAGCTTTCTTT
CDR3aa: CASTSIVDTEAFF

abundance: -
v_gene: TRBV7-9
j_gene: TRBJ2-5
d_gene: TRBD2
CDR3nt: TGTGCCAGCAGCTTACCGGGACTAGCGGGAGCAGGGGAGACCCAGTACTTC
CDR3aa: CASSLPGLAGAGETQYF

abundance: few
v_gene: TRBV27
j_gene: TRBJ1-1
d_gene: TRBD1
CDR3nt: TGTGCCAGCAGCTACGACAGGGGGACTGAAGCTTTCTTT
CDR3aa: CASSYDRGTEAFF

abundance: -
v_gene: TRBV12-5
j_gene: TRBJ1-2
d_gene: TRBD1
CDR3nt: TGTGCTAGTGGTTTGGTAGTGCACAGGGGCATGGTTGGCTACACCTTC
CDR3aa: CASGLVVHRGMVGYTF

abundance: -
v_gene: TRBV4-3
j_gene: TRBJ1-4
d_gene: TRBD1
CDR3nt: TGCGCCAGCAGCGGGGACAGGGGGCGCGGAGCTAATGAAAAACTGTTTTTT
CDR3aa: CASSGDRGRGANEKLFF

abundance: -
v_gene: TRBV27
j_gene: TRBJ2-3
d_gene: TRBD1
CDR3nt: TGTGCCAGCAGGTTGCAGGGGGCAACAGATACGCAGTATTTT
CDR3aa: CASRLQGATDTQYF

abundance: -
v_gene: TRBV11-3
j_gene: TRBJ2-5
d_gene: TRBD2
CDR3nt: TGTGCCAGCAGCTCCCTCGGGGGAGCGGGAGAAGAGACCCAGTACTTC
CDR3aa: CASSSLGGAGEETQYF

abundance: -
v_gene: TRBV19
j_gene: TRBJ1-2
d_gene: -
CDR3nt: TGTGCCAGTAGTCAGATCCGGACAGCAACCTATGGCTACACCTTC
CDR3aa: CASSQIRTATYGYTF

abundance: -
v_gene: TRBV10-3
j_gene: TRBJ2-1
d_gene: TRBD2
CDR3nt: TGTGCCATCAGTGATTATAGCGGGAGGGCCAACAATGAGCAGTTCTTC
CDR3aa: CAISDYSGRANNEQFF

abundance: -
v_gene: TRBV18
j_gene: TRBJ2-3
d_gene: TRBD2
CDR3nt: TGTGCCAGCTCACCGGGACTAGCGGGCGGAACAGATACGCAGTATTTT
CDR3aa: CASSPGLAGGTDTQYF

abundance: -
v_gene: TRBV18
j_gene: TRBJ2-1
d_gene: TRBD2
CDR3nt: TGTGCCAGCTCACCTCCCCTAGCGGGAGGGGTATACAATGAGCAGTTCTTC
CDR3aa: CASSPPLAGGVYNEQFF

abundance: -
v_gene: TRBV10-2
j_gene: TRBJ2-2
d_gene: TRBD1
CDR3nt: TGCGCCAGCAGACCGGGACAGGGCCCCACCGGGGAGCTGTTTTTT
CDR3aa: CASRPGQGPTGELFF

abundance: -
v_gene: TRBV2
j_gene: TRBJ2-7
d_gene: -
CDR3nt: TGTGCCAGCAGCCGAGGAGCCTACGAGCAGTACTTC
CDR3aa: CASSRGAYEQYF

abundance: -
v_gene: TRBV4-3
j_gene: TRBJ2-2
d_gene: -
CDR3nt: TGCGCCAGCAGCCAGTCCTTCGCGAACACCGGGGAGCTGTTTTTT
CDR3aa: CASSQSFANTGELFF

abundance: -
v_gene: TRBV5-1
j_gene: TRBJ1-1
d_gene: -
CDR3nt: TGCGCCAGCAGCTTGGTCCTGGGGCGCGGGAAGAACACTGAAGCTTTCTTT
CDR3aa: CASSLVLGRGKNTEAFF

abundance: -
v_gene: TRBV15
j_gene: TRBJ2-3
d_gene: -
CDR3nt: TGTGCCACCAGCCCCCCTACAGATACGCAGTATTTT
CDR3aa: CATSPPTDTQYF

abundance: -
v_gene: TRBV18
j_gene: TRBJ2-2
d_gene: -
CDR3nt: TGTGCCAGCTCACCGCCCGGCCCGGGGGCCGGGGAGCTGTTTTTT
CDR3aa: CASSPPGPGAGELFF

abundance: -
v_gene: TRBV19
j_gene: TRBJ1-5
d_gene: -
CDR3nt: TGTGCCAGTATGGGGGGGCTACAGCCCCAGCATTTT
CDR3aa: CASMGGLQPQHF